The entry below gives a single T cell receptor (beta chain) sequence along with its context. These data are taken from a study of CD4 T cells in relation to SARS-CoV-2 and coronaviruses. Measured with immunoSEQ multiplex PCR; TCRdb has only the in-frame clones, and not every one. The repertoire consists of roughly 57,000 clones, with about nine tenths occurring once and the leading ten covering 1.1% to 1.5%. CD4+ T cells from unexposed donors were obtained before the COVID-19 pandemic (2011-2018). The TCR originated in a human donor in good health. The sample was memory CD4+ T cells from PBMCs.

The CDR3 reads CASKLAGVGNEQFF. The DNA for the CDR3 is TGCGCCAGCAAACTAGCGGGAGTGGGGAATGAGCAGTTCTTC. The V gene is TRBV10-2, the J gene TRBJ2-1; 11 nucleotides match TRBD2. The CDR3 totals 14 residues. Germline loops: CDR1 WSHSY, CDR2 SAAADI. V dropped 7 bases and J dropped 7; count of bases not matched to a gene: 6.